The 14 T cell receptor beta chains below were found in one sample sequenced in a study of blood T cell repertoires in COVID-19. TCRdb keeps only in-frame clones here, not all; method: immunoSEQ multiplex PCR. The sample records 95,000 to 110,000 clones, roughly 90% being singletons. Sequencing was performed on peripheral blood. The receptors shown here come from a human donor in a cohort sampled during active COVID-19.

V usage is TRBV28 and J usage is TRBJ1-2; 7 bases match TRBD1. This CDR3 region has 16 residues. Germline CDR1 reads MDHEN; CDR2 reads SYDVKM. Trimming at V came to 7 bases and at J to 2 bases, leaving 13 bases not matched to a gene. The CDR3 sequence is CASTDLRTGLNYGYTF. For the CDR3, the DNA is TGTGCCAGCACCGACCTGAGGACAGGCCTGAACTATGGCTACACCTTC.

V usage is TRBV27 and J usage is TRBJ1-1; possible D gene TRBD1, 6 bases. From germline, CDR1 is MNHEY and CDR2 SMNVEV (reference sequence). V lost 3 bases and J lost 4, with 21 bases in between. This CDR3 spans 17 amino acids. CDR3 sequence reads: CASSFPRRTVISTEAFF. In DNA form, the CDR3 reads TGTGCCAGCAGTTTCCCTCGACGGACAGTAATCTCCACTGAAGCTTTCTTT.

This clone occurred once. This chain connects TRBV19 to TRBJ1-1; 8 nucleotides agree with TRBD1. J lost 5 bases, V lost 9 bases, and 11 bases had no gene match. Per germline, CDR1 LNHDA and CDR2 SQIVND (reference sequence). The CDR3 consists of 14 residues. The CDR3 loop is CASLPDRGFTEAFF. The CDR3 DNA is TGTGCCAGCCTTCCCGACAGGGGTTTTACTGAAGCTTTCTTT. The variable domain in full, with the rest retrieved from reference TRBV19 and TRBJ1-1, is DGGITQSPKYLFRKEGQNVTLSCEQNLNHDAMYWYRQDPGQGLRLIYYSQIVNDFQKGDIAEGYSVSREKKESFPLTVTSAQKNPTAFYLCASLPDRGFTEAFFGQGTRLTVV.

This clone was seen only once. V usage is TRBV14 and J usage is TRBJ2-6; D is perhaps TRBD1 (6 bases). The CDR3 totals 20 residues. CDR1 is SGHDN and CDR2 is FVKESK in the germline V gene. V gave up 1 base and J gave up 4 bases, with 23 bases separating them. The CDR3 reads CASSQVKFRGSLTGANVLTF. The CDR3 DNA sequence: TGTGCCAGCAGCCAAGTAAAGTTCAGGGGTTCCCTGACGGGGGCCAACGTCCTGACTTTC.

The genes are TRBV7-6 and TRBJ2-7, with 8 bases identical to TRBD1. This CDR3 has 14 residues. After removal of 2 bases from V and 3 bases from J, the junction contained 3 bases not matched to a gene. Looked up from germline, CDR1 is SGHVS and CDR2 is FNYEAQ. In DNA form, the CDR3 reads TGTGCCAGCAGCTTAAAACAGGGGGGCTACGAGCAGTACTTC. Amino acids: CASSLKQGGYEQYF.

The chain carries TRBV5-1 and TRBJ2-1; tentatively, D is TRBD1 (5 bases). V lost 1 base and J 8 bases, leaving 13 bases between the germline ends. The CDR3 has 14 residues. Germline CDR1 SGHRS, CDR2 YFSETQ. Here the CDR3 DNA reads TGCGCCAGCAGCTTGTGGGGCCAGGGTTATGAGCAGTTCTTC. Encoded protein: CASSLWGQGYEQFF.

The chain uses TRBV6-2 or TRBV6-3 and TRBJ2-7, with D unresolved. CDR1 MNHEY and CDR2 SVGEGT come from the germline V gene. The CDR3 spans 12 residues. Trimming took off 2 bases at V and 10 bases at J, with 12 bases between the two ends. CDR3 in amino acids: CASSYPQWRQYF. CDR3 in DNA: TGTGCCAGCAGTTACCCCCAATGGAGACAGTACTTC.

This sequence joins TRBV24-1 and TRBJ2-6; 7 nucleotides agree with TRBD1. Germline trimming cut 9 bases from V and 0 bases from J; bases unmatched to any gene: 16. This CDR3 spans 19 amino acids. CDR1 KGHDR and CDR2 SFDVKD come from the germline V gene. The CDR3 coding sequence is TGTGCCACCGAAGGGGACCCGACAGGGCCCTACTCTGGGGCCAACGTCCTGACTTTC. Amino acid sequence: CATEGDPTGPYSGANVLTF.

DNA of the CDR3: TGTGCCAGCAGCTCCCTTTTAGGACAGGTCGGATACGAGCAGTACTTC. Protein product: CASSSLLGQVGYEQYF. The chain uses TRBV13 and TRBJ2-7; TRBD1 aligns across 7 bases. Germline values: CDR1 PRHDT, CDR2 FYEKMQ (reference sequence). This CDR3 spans 16 amino acids. Losses at the gene ends were 4 bases for V and 4 bases for J; bases not matched to a gene: 13.

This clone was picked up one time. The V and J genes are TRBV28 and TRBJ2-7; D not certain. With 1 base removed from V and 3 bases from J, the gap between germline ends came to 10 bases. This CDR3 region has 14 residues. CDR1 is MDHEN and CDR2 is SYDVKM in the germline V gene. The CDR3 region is CASSLSGRYYEQYF. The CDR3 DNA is TGTGCCAGCAGTTTATCTGGCAGGTACTACGAGCAGTACTTC.

DNA of the CDR3: TGTGCCAGCAGCACCGGACAGGGGGCCAGGAGCTCCTACGAGCAGTACTTC. This codes for CASSTGQGARSSYEQYF. The chain employs TRBV21-1 and TRBJ2-7; the DNA was not used to check the table's D call, TRBD1. TRBV21-1 is a known pseudogene. This CDR3 spans 17 amino acids.

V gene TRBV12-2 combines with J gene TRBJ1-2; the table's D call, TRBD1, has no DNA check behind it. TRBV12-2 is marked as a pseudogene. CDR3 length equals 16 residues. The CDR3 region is CASRSRYRVIKYGYTF. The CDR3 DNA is TGTGCAAGTCGCTCCCGGTACAGGGTCATAAAATATGGCTACACCTTC.

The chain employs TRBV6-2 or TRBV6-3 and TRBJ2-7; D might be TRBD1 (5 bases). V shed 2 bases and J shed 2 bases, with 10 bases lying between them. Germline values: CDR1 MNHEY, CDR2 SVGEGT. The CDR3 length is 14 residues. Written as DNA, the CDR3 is TGTGCCAGCAGTTACCTTGACAGAACCTACGAGCAGTACTTC. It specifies CASSYLDRTYEQYF.

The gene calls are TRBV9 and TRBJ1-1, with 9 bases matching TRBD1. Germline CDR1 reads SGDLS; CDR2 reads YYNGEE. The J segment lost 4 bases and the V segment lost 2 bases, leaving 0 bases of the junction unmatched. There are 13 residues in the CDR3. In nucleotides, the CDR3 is TGTGCCAGCAGCGTGGGACAGGGCACTGAAGCTTTCTTT. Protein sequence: CASSVGQGTEAFF. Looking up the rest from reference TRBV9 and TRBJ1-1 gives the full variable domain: DSGVTQTPKHLITATGQRVTLRCSPRSGDLSVYWYQQSLDQGLQFLIQYYNGEERAKGNILERFSAQQFPDLHSELNLSSLELGDSALYFCASSVGQGTEAFFGQGTRLTVV.